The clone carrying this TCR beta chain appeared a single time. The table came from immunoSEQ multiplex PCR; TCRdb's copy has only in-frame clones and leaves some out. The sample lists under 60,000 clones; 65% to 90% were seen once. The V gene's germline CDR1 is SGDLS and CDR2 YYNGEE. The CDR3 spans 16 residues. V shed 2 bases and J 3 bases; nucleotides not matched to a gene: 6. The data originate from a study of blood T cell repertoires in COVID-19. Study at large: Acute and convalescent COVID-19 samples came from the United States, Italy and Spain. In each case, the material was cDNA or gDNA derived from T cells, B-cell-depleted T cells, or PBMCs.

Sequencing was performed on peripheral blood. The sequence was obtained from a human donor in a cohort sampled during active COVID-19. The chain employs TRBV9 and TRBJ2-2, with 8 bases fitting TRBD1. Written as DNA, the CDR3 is TGTGCCAGCAGCGTCCAGGGGGCGCGGTACACCGGGGAGCTGTTTTTT. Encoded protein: CASSVQGARYTGELFF.